Shown below are 22 T cell receptor beta chains from a single sample sequenced in a study of PD-1 blockade in classical Hodgkin lymphoma. The sample's time point: cycle 4 day 1 (C4D1), after about 6 weeks of nivolumab. The patients all showed relapse after autologous stem cell transplantation, while their brentuximab vedotin exposure varied. The method was immunoSEQ multiplex PCR; TCRdb's version includes in-frame clones alone and lacks a portion of them. The sample records about 41,000 clones, 60% to 80% being singletons. This specimen was peripheral blood mononuclear cells (PBMCs), taken before the fourth cycle of nivolumab. These receptors were obtained from a human donor with classical Hodgkin lymphoma.

J is TRBJ1-1 and V is TRBV10-3, with TRBD1 as a possible D gene (5 bases). Per the germline V gene, CDR1 is ENHRY and CDR2 is SYGVKD. This CDR3 has 13 amino acids. Trimming removed 6 bases from V and 4 bases from J, with 12 bases in between. The CDR3 spells CAIREVGGTEAFF. The CDR3 coding sequence is TGTGCCATCAGAGAGGTGGGGGGCACTGAAGCTTTCTTT.

The V call is TRBV28, the J call TRBJ1-1; perhaps TRBD1 as D (5 bases). The V end lost 3 bases, the J end lost 4 bases, and 9 bases lay between the germline ends. CDR1 MDHEN and CDR2 SYDVKM come from the germline V gene. The CDR3 loop spans 13 amino acids. CDR3 in DNA: TGTGCCAGCAGTTTGGGACGGGCCACTGAAGCTTTCTTT. Protein sequence: CASSLGRATEAFF.

The V call is TRBV5-1, the J call TRBJ1-4; D gene ambiguous. Trimming took 4 bases from V and 8 from J, leaving 36 bases between them. Germline lookup yields CDR1 SGHRS and CDR2 YFSETQ. CDR3 length: 21 amino acids. In nucleotides, the CDR3 is TGCGCCAGCAGCCGCTTAGTCACGGACCGCTATGAAAAACTTCGCCGCGAAAAACTGTTTTTT. Translating it yields CASSRLVTDRYEKLRREKLFF.

This clone has more than one count but fewer than ten. The chain employs TRBV27 and TRBJ2-3; the match to TRBD2 covers 8 bases. J gave up 3 bases and V 6 bases, and 20 bases lay outside the gene matches. The CDR3 extends over 19 amino acids. In germline, CDR1 is MNHEY, CDR2 SMNVEV (reference sequence). CDR3 sequence reads: CASSQIGTSGWVGTDTQYF. Here the CDR3 DNA reads TGTGCCAGCAGCCAGATCGGGACTAGTGGGTGGGTTGGGACAGATACGCAGTATTTT.

The genes are TRBV18 and TRBJ1-3; TRBD1 agrees at 12 bases. This CDR3 has 20 amino acids. The germline V gene has CDR1 KGHSH and CDR2 LQKENI. J was trimmed by 4 bases and V by 4 bases; bases with no gene match: 17. CDR3 nucleotides: TGTGCCAGCTCACTTATCGAAAATTCCGGGACAGGGGGCAAAGGAAACACCATATATTTT. It specifies CASSLIENSGTGGKGNTIYF.

The chain joins TRBV10-3 to TRBJ1-4, with D maybe TRBD1 (5 bases). The V end lost 1 base, the J end lost 3 bases, and 12 bases lay between the germline ends. The CDR3 runs to 16 residues. Germline CDR1 is ENHRY and CDR2 is SYGVKD. CDR3: CAISELWGTPNEKLFF. For the CDR3, the DNA is TGTGCCATCAGTGAGTTATGGGGCACCCCTAATGAAAAACTGTTTTTT.

The CDR3 here is CASKPLSGGNQPQHF. Written as DNA, the CDR3 is TGTGCCAGTAAGCCGCTGTCGGGCGGGAATCAGCCCCAGCATTTT. The chain combines TRBV19 with TRBJ1-5; D is unresolved. The CDR3 runs 15 residues. Germline CDR1 LNHDA, CDR2 SQIVND (reference sequence). V lost 7 bases and J lost 4, with 17 bases in between.

The chain uses TRBV7-6 and TRBJ2-7; D may be TRBD2 (7 bases). The germline V gene encodes CDR1 SGHVS and CDR2 FNYEAQ. The CDR3 length is 14 residues. V gave up 5 bases and J gave up 7 bases, with 18 bases separating them. The CDR3 region has the DNA TGTGCCAGCAGCCGGTTGGGGGGGCCCGGGGAGCAGTACTTC. Translated: CASSRLGGPGEQYF. Supplemented by reference TRBV7-6 and TRBJ2-7, the full variable domain reads GAGVSQSPRYKVTKRGQDVALRCDPISGHVSLYWYRQALGQGPEFLTYFNYEAQQDKSGLPNDRFSAERPEGSISTLTIQRTEQRDSAMYRCASSRLGGPGEQYFGPGTRLTVT.

The chain's CDR3 is CAISDFLGGEGATDTQYF. CDR3 bases: TGTGCCATCAGTGATTTCCTCGGGGGGGAGGGGGCCACAGATACGCAGTATTTT. This chain uses TRBV10-3 with TRBJ2-3, with D perhaps TRBD2 (8 bases). The CDR3 contains 18 residues. CDR1 and CDR2 from the germline V gene are ENHRY and SYGVKD. Trimming removed 3 bases from V and 2 bases from J, with 21 bases in between.

The rearrangement uses TRBV7-3 and TRBJ1-2, with 7 nucleotides matching TRBD1. Germline CDR1 reads SGHTA; CDR2 reads FQGTGA. Trimming at V came to 5 bases and at J to 5 bases, leaving 14 bases not matched to a gene. This CDR3 region has 16 residues. The CDR3 DNA reads as TGTGCCAGCAGCCCGACCCCCGGGACAGACCGATATGGCTACACCTTC. Protein product: CASSPTPGTDRYGYTF. Together with reference TRBV7-3 and TRBJ1-2, the CDR3 gives the full variable domain: GAGVSQTPSNKVTEKGKYVELRCDPISGHTALYWYRQSLGQGPEFLIYFQGTGAADDSGLPNDRFFAVRPEGSVSTLKIQRTERGDSAVYLCASSPTPGTDRYGYTFGSGTRLTVV.

This chain joins TRBV19 and TRBJ2-5; 10 bases line up with TRBD1. The germline V gene encodes CDR1 LNHDA and CDR2 SQIVND (reference sequence). V was pared by 4 bases and J by 7 bases, with 3 bases of the junction left unmatched. The CDR3 length is 13 residues. This CDR3 reads CASSTGQGGTQYF. Written as DNA, the CDR3 is TGTGCCAGTAGTACAGGACAGGGGGGGACCCAGTACTTC.

The chain uses TRBV7-6 and TRBJ2-1; possibly TRBD2 for D (6 bases). Per germline, CDR1 SGHVS and CDR2 FNYEAQ. V lost 4 bases to trimming and J lost 9 bases, with 16 bases between them. This CDR3 is 14 amino acids long. The CDR3 is CASSSGLRAGEQFF. The CDR3, as DNA: TGTGCCAGCAGCTCGGGACTCCGAGCGGGTGAGCAGTTCTTC.

This chain links TRBV28 with TRBJ2-1, with TRBD1 identical over 8 bases. CDR3 length: 15 amino acids. V lost 7 bases, J lost 6 bases, and 11 bases stayed unmatched. Germline lookup yields CDR1 MDHEN and CDR2 SYDVKM. The CDR3 coding sequence is TGTGCCAGCACTCCGTTGGGACAGGTGGTCAATGAGCAGTTCTTC. It is translated as CASTPLGQVVNEQFF.

The gene calls are TRBV19 and TRBJ1-2, with D maybe TRBD1 (5 bases). CDR1 LNHDA and CDR2 SQIVND come from the germline V gene (reference sequence). The CDR3 spans 13 residues. Trimming shortened V by 7 bases and J by 7 bases, and 16 bases separated the two germline ends. As DNA, the CDR3 is TGTGCCAGTATTCCGGGACCAGGGTTTGGCTACACCTTC. It is translated as CASIPGPGFGYTF.

V gene TRBV7-9 combines with J gene TRBJ1-4; D remains unclear. The V end was cut by 3 bases, the J end by 8 bases, with 7 bases between. The CDR3 totals 12 residues. Germline V gene lookup returns CDR1 SEHNR and CDR2 FQNEAQ (reference sequence). CDR3 sequence reads: CASSFNSEKLFF. The CDR3 DNA is TGTGCCAGCAGCTTCAATAGCGAAAAACTGTTTTTT.

This clone came up once. This chain links TRBV27 with TRBJ2-7, with a weak D call TRBD1 (5 bases). The CDR3 consists of 14 residues. The germline CDR1 and CDR2 sequences are MNHEY and SMNVEV (reference sequence). V dropped 1 base and J dropped 2 bases, with 9 bases sitting between them. The CDR3 DNA follows: TGTGCCAGCAGTTTATTCCAGGGCACCTACGAGCAGTACTTC. Amino acid sequence: CASSLFQGTYEQYF.

The V and J genes are TRBV5-6 and TRBJ1-5; D uncertain. V was pared by 4 bases and J by 5 bases, with 10 bases between. The CDR3 extends over 13 amino acids. The V gene's germline CDR1 is SGHDT and CDR2 YYEEEE. In DNA form, the CDR3 reads TGTGCCAGCAGCGAGGGAAGATATCAGCCCCAGCATTTT. Protein sequence: CASSEGRYQPQHF.

V gene TRBV7-6 combines with J gene TRBJ2-1, with D possibly being TRBD2 (5 bases). Trimming cost V 4 bases and J 10 bases, with 20 bases left between them. Germline loops: CDR1 SGHVS, CDR2 FNYEAQ. This CDR3 has 15 amino acids. CDR3 residues: CASSSDSISVGEQFF. The CDR3, as DNA: TGTGCCAGCAGCTCGGACTCGATTTCCGTTGGAGAGCAGTTCTTC.

This chain uses TRBV10-3 with TRBJ2-7; tentatively, D is TRBD1 or TRBD2 (5 bases each). Germline lookup yields CDR1 ENHRY and CDR2 SYGVKD. CDR3 length equals 12 residues. The ends were cut back, 5 bases at V and 3 bases at J, with 8 bases in the middle. CDR3 nucleotide sequence: TGTGCCATCAGTCGGGACGGCTACGAGCAGTACTTC. Amino acids: CAISRDGYEQYF.

The chain couples TRBV4-1 to TRBJ1-2; D unresolved. Trimming pared 0 bases from V and 7 bases from J, leaving 6 bases between. The CDR3 is 12 residues long. Germline V lookup: CDR1 MGHRA, CDR2 YSYEKL. This CDR3 is CASSQEEGGYTF. The CDR3 bases are TGCGCCAGCAGCCAAGAGGAGGGTGGCTACACCTTC.

V and J are TRBV9 and TRBJ1-1, with D unclear. Between the trimmed V and J ends, which lost 3 bases and 8 bases, there was a span of 8 bases. This CDR3 region has 11 residues. CDR1 is SGDLS and CDR2 is YYNGEE in the germline V gene. This CDR3 reads CASSEQTEAFF. The DNA for the CDR3 is TGTGCCAGCAGCGAACAGACCGAAGCTTTCTTT.

The gene calls are TRBV7-2 and TRBJ2-5; 10 nucleotides match TRBD2. Germline V gene lookup returns CDR1 SGHTA and CDR2 FQGNSA. V shed 0 bases and J 3 bases; nucleotides not matched to a gene: 4. This CDR3 has 16 amino acids. CDR3 nucleotide sequence: TGTGCCAGCAGCTTAGCTTCCGGGACTAGCGAAGAGACCCAGTACTTC. As protein: CASSLASGTSEETQYF.